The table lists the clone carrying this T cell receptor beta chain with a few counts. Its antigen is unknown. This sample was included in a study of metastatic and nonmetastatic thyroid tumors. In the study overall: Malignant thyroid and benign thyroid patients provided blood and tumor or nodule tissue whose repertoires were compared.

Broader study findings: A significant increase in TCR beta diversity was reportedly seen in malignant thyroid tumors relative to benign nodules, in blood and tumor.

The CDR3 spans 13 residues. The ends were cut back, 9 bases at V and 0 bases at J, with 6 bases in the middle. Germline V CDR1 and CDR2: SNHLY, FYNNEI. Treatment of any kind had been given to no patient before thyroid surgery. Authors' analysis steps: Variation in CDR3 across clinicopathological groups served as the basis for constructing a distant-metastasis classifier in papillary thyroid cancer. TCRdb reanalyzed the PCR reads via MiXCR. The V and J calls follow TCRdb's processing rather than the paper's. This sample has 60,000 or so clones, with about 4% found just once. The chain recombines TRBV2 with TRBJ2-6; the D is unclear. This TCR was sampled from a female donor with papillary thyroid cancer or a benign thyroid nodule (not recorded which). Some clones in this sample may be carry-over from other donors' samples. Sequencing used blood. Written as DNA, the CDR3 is TGTGCCAGACGAAGCTCTGGGGCCAACGTCCTGACTTTC. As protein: CARRSSGANVLTF.